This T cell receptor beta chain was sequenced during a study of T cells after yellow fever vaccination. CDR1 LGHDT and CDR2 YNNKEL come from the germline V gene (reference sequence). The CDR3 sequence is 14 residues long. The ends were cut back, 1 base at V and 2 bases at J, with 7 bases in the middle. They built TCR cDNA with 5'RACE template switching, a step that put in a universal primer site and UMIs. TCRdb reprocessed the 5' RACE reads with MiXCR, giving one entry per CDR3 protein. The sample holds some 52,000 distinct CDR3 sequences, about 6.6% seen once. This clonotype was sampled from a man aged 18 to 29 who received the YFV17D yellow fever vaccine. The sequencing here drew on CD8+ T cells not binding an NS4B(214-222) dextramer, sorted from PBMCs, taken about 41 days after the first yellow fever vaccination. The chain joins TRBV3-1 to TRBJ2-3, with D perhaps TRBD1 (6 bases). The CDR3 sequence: CASSQGGLTDTQYF. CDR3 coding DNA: TGTGCCAGCAGCCAAGGGGGGCTCACAGATACGCAGTATTTT.